Shown below are 28 T cell receptor beta chains from a single sample sequenced in a study of identical twins. TCRdb reprocessed the 5' RACE reads with MiXCR, giving one entry per CDR3 protein. The data contain more than 250,000 distinct CDR3 sequences, under 9% of them seen just once; the ten biggest clones take up over 2%. This sample also belongs to another study, concerning yellow fever vaccine responses in identical twins.

The material sequenced was memory (CD45RO+) T cells sorted from blood. These receptors all stem from a woman aged 18-29 years in good health.

CDR3 coding DNA: TGCAGTGCTGCGTCGCTCATAGCAGATACGCAGTATTTT. Its translation is CSAASLIADTQYF. The chain carries TRBV20-1 and TRBJ2-3, with D unclear. The CDR3 runs 13 residues. Per germline, CDR1 DFQATT and CDR2 SNEGSKA (reference sequence). The V end was cut by 5 bases, the J end by 4 bases, with 13 bases between.

The gene calls are TRBV5-8 and TRBJ2-1, with 8 bases that match TRBD2. Germline loops: CDR1 SGHTS, CDR2 YDEGEE. J gave up 4 bases and V 7 bases, and 16 bases lay outside the gene matches. This CDR3 has 17 amino acids. The CDR3 bases are TGTGCCAGCCCCCGGGACCTGAGCGGGAGAGTGTACAATGAGCAGTTCTTC. It specifies CASPRDLSGRVYNEQFF.

This clonotype showed up many times. The chain uses TRBV20-1 and TRBJ2-6; unclear D gene. The CDR3 runs to 16 residues. V was pared by 1 base and J by 0 bases, with 10 bases between. Looked up from germline, CDR1 is DFQATT and CDR2 is SNEGSKA (reference sequence). CDR3 sequence: CSARGVWDSGANVLTF. The CDR3 DNA is TGCAGTGCTAGAGGAGTTTGGGACTCTGGGGCCAACGTCCTGACTTTC.

This clonotype came up many times. The J gene is TRBJ1-1, the V gene TRBV9; D ambiguous. Germline loops: CDR1 SGDLS, CDR2 YYNGEE. This CDR3 is built from 14 residues. Between the trimmed V and J ends, which lost 3 bases and 1 base, there was a span of 10 bases. The CDR3: CASSGGPTNTEAFF. The CDR3 DNA sequence: TGTGCCAGCAGCGGCGGACCGACGAACACTGAAGCTTTCTTT.

This clonotype was detected many times. The chain is built from TRBV10-3 and TRBJ1-4; 11 positions agree with TRBD1. V gave up 6 bases and J gave up 4 bases; unmatched junction bases: 4. CDR1 and CDR2 (germline): ENHRY, SYGVKD. The CDR3 is made up of 15 amino acids. In DNA form, the CDR3 reads TGTGCCATCAGCCGGGACAGGGGGAGTAATGAAAAACTGTTTTTT. Its protein is CAISRDRGSNEKLFF.

The V gene is TRBV27, the J gene TRBJ2-6, with D maybe TRBD2 (6 bases). V was shortened by 8 bases and J by 0 bases, with 11 bases between the two germline ends. The CDR3 sequence is 15 residues long. Germline CDR1 MNHEY, CDR2 SMNVEV (reference sequence). The CDR3 sequence is CASARETSGANVLTF. For the CDR3, the DNA is TGTGCCAGCGCCCGGGAGACCTCTGGGGCCAACGTCCTGACTTTC.

The genes are TRBV2 and TRBJ2-3, with D unclear. Per the germline V gene, CDR1 is SNHLY and CDR2 is FYNNEI. The V gene lost 4 bases and the J gene lost 4 bases, with 0 bases spanning the gap. CDR3 length: 10 amino acids. The CDR3 sequence: CASSADTQYF. CDR3 DNA sequence: TGTGCCAGCAGTGCAGATACGCAGTATTTT.

This clonotype was detected only a few times. This sequence joins TRBV5-6 and TRBJ1-4; TRBD1 is a possible D gene (6 bases). There are 13 residues in the CDR3. Trimming left V 4 bases short and J 5 bases short, with 9 bases between. Germline-derived CDR1 and CDR2 are SGHDT and YYEEEE. The CDR3 DNA reads as TGTGCCAGCAGCCTTGGACAGAATGAAAAACTGTTTTTT. Protein product: CASSLGQNEKLFF. Filled out from reference TRBV5-6 and TRBJ1-4, the complete variable domain reads DAGVTQSPTHLIKTRGQQVTLRCSPKSGHDTVSWYQQALGQGPQFIFQYYEEEERQRGNFPDRFSGHQFPNYSSELNVNALLLGDSALYLCASSLGQNEKLFFGSGTQLSVL.

The chain carries TRBV2 and TRBJ1-2; D remains unclear. The germline V and J ends were trimmed by 7 bases and 6 bases, with 15 bases remaining between them. There are 13 residues in the CDR3. CDR1 is SNHLY and CDR2 is FYNNEI in the germline V gene. The CDR3 nucleotides are TGTGCCAGCAAAATCCAAGGGAAGGATGGCTACACCTTC. Protein product: CASKIQGKDGYTF.

This clonotype has a count of ten or more. The chain links TRBV12-3 or TRBV12-4 to TRBJ1-3, with 7 positions matching TRBD1. The trim removed 5 bases at V and 4 bases at J, leaving 5 bases unmatched. The CDR3 consists of 14 residues. CDR3 amino acids: CASSEQGKGNTIYF. The CDR3 DNA reads TGTGCCAGCAGTGAACAGGGGAAGGGAAACACCATATATTTT.

This clonotype showed up just a few times. The chain carries TRBV3-1 and TRBJ2-1; perhaps TRBD1 as D (6 bases). Germline CDR1 LGHDT, CDR2 YNNKEL (reference sequence). There are 15 residues in the CDR3. With 4 bases removed from V and 7 bases from J, the gap between germline ends came to 17 bases. CDR3 sequence reads: CASSPRRAGANEQFF. CDR3 nucleotides: TGTGCCAGCAGCCCCAGGCGGGCAGGGGCGAATGAGCAGTTCTTC.

This clonotype was detected many times. CDR3 bases: TGTGCCAGCACCCCCCGTGGTGGGGGCGGGAATTCACCCCTCCACTTT. Encoded protein: CASTPRGGGGNSPLHF. The chain combines TRBV6-1 with TRBJ1-6, with D perhaps TRBD1 (6 bases). In germline, CDR1 is MNHNS, CDR2 SASEGT. Between the trimmed V and J ends, which lost 7 bases and 7 bases, there was a span of 20 bases. This CDR3 is 16 amino acids long.

This clonotype was seen at least ten times. This chain links TRBV5-1 with TRBJ2-7; possibly TRBD1 for D (5 bases). V was pared by 0 bases and J by 4 bases, with 17 bases between. The CDR3 extends over 16 amino acids. The V gene's germline CDR1 is SGHRS and CDR2 YFSETQ. CDR3 DNA sequence: TGCGCCAGCAGCTTGGCCCCCGGGCAGGGTCGGTACGAGCAGTACTTC. Encoded protein: CASSLAPGQGRYEQYF.

This clonotype occurred a few times. The V and J genes are TRBV5-1 and TRBJ2-2; 10 nucleotides align to TRBD2. Trimming cost V 0 bases and J 0 bases; bases outside gene matches: 5. Germline CDR1 SGHRS, CDR2 YFSETQ. This CDR3 comprises 18 residues. The CDR3, as DNA: TGCGCCAGCAGCTTGGCCCGGCTAGCGGGAGCGAACACCGGGGAGCTGTTTTTT. Translating gives CASSLARLAGANTGELFF.

This rearrangement joins TRBV7-9 to TRBJ2-7; 13 bases agree with TRBD2. Per the germline V gene, CDR1 is SEHNR and CDR2 is FQNEAQ (reference sequence). The trim removed 7 bases at V and 6 bases at J, leaving 12 bases unmatched. There are 16 residues in the CDR3. CDR3 nucleotide sequence: TGTGCCAGCACCGGCGGGACTAGCGGGATATCAAGCGAGCAGTACTTC. This codes for CASTGGTSGISSEQYF.

This clonotype was observed many times. The CDR3 loop reads CGSGDRLNTIYF. In DNA, the CDR3 is TGCGGGAGTGGGGACAGATTAAACACCATATATTTT. The J gene is TRBJ1-3, the V gene TRBV20-1, with TRBD1 matching over 7 bases. CDR1 is DFQATT, CDR2 SNEGSKA, per germline (reference sequence). This CDR3 is built from 12 residues.

In its sample, this clonotype was seen many times. The CDR3 loop is CASGQVGNQPQHF. CDR3 nucleotide sequence: TGTGCCAGCGGCCAGGTGGGGAATCAGCCCCAGCATTTT. The chain joins TRBV12-3 or TRBV12-4 to TRBJ1-5; D gene ambiguous. The length of the CDR3 is 13 residues. V gave up 8 bases and J gave up 4 bases, with 12 bases separating them.

This clonotype showed up many times. This sequence joins TRBV20-1 and TRBJ1-6; 10 bases are a match to TRBD1. V lost 0 bases, J lost 5 bases, and 4 bases stayed unmatched. This CDR3 has 16 amino acids. Germline V gives CDR1 DFQATT, CDR2 SNEGSKA (reference sequence). DNA of the CDR3: TGCAGTGCTAGAGATCAGGGGACAGGGGATAATTCACCCCTCCACTTT. Its translation is CSARDQGTGDNSPLHF.

This clonotype was seen many times. The J gene is TRBJ2-7, the V gene TRBV10-3; 7 nucleotides align to TRBD2. The CDR3 spans 12 residues. V shed 11 bases and J 5 bases; nucleotides not matched to a gene: 9. From germline, CDR1 is ENHRY and CDR2 SYGVKD. Here the CDR3 reads CASGGLGDEQYV. CDR3 sequence (DNA): TGTGCCTCCGGGGGGTTGGGGGACGAGCAGTACGTC.

The gene calls are TRBV5-1 and TRBJ2-6; weak D call: TRBD2 (5 bases). The CDR3 has 15 residues. V was shortened by 2 bases and J by 0 bases, with 6 bases between the two germline ends. The germline V gene has CDR1 SGHRS and CDR2 YFSETQ. The CDR3 reads CASSFSASGANVLTF. CDR3 DNA sequence: TGCGCCAGCAGCTTTAGCGCCTCTGGGGCCAACGTCCTGACTTTC.

This clonotype showed up many times. The rearrangement joins TRBV18 to TRBJ2-1; D is unresolved. The CDR3 totals 16 residues. V was pared by 2 bases and J by 3 bases, with 14 bases between. CDR1 is KGHSH, CDR2 LQKENI, per germline. CDR3 amino acids: CASSPNVSQGYNEQFF. The CDR3 bases are TGTGCCAGCTCACCAAATGTTAGCCAAGGCTACAATGAGCAGTTCTTC.

DNA of the CDR3: TGCGCCAGCAGCTTGCTTCGGGGGGGGGTAAACACTGAAGCTTTCTTT. Translation: CASSLLRGGVNTEAFF. The V call is TRBV5-1, the J call TRBJ1-1; a weak D match, TRBD1 (5 bases). V was shortened by 1 base and J by 2 bases, with 15 bases between the two germline ends. The germline V gene encodes CDR1 SGHRS and CDR2 YFSETQ. The CDR3 runs to 16 residues.

This clonotype was observed a handful of times. This chain joins TRBV2 and TRBJ1-6, with a possible D match to TRBD1 (5 bases). V was pared by 7 bases and J by 7 bases, with 11 bases between. Germline V gene lookup returns CDR1 SNHLY and CDR2 FYNNEI. CDR3 size: 13 residues. Written as DNA, the CDR3 is TGTGCCAGCACGGGACGGAGAAATTCACCCCTCCACTTT. This sequence encodes CASTGRRNSPLHF.

Only a few counts were recorded for this clonotype. The V call is TRBV12-3 or TRBV12-4, the J call TRBJ2-1, with 9 bases fitting TRBD2. V lost 5 bases to trimming and J lost 6 bases; unmatched junction nucleotides: 8. This CDR3 spans 15 amino acids. The CDR3 spells CASSPSGRSFNEQFF. The CDR3 DNA reads as TGTGCCAGCAGTCCGAGCGGGAGGAGTTTCAATGAGCAGTTCTTC.

This clonotype was recorded at least ten times. CDR3 DNA sequence: TGTGCCAGCAGTTACGCTGGACAGGGGACGTCTGGGGCCAACGTCCTGACTTTC. Translating gives CASSYAGQGTSGANVLTF. The J gene is TRBJ2-6, the V gene TRBV2; 9 bases align to TRBD1. V trimming: 5 bases; J trimming: 1 base; junction bases outside the gene matches: 9. CDR3 length: 18 amino acids. CDR1 and CDR2 (germline): SNHLY, FYNNEI.

This clonotype was observed a handful of times. The V call is TRBV19, the J call TRBJ1-2, with no clear D. Germline V lookup: CDR1 LNHDA, CDR2 SQIVND (reference sequence). The CDR3 has 13 residues. The V and J ends lost 3 bases and 2 bases respectively, with 7 bases between them. In DNA, the CDR3 is TGTGCCAGTAGTATCAAGGGAAACTATGGCTACACCTTC. Its translation: CASSIKGNYGYTF.

The CDR3 spells CSAREAVSATGELFF. CDR3 DNA: TGCAGTGCTAGAGAGGCCGTTTCGGCCACCGGGGAGCTGTTTTTT. The genes are TRBV20-1 and TRBJ2-2; D remains ambiguous. This CDR3 has 15 amino acids. V lost 0 bases, J lost 4 bases, and 12 bases lay in between. Germline V gives CDR1 DFQATT, CDR2 SNEGSKA (reference sequence).

This clonotype was recorded a few times. The CDR3 nucleotides are TGCAGTGCTCCCCCCGCGGGGAGTTCTGAAAAACTGTTTTTT. Translated, it gives CSAPPAGSSEKLFF. The V and J genes are TRBV20-1 and TRBJ1-4; no clear D. Germline assignment: CDR1 DFQATT and CDR2 SNEGSKA (reference sequence). The length of the CDR3 is 14 residues. V lost 5 bases, J lost 7 bases, and 17 bases lay in between.